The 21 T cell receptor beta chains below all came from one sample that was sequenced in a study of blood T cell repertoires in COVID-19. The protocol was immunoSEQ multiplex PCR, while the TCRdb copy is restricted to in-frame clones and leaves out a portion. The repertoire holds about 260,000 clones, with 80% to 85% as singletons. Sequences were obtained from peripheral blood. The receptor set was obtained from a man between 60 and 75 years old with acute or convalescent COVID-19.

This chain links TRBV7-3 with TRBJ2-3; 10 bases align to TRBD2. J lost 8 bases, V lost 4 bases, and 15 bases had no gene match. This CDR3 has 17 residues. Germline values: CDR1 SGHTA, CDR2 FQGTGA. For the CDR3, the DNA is TGTGCCAGCAGCTCACCTCTAGCGGGAGAATCTGTTGGTACGCAGTATTTT. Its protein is CASSSPLAGESVGTQYF.

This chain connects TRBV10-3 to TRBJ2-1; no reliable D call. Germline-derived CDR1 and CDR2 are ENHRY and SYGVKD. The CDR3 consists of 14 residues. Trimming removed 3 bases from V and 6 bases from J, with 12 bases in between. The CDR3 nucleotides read TGTGCCATCAGTGATCCGCTAGTTGGCAATGAGCAGTTCTTC. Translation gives CAISDPLVGNEQFF.

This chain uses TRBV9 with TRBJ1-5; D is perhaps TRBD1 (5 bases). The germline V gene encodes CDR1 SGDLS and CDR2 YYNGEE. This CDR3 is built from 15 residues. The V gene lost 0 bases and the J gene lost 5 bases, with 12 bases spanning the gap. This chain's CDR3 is CASSVGAGGDQPQHF. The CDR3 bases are TGTGCCAGCAGCGTAGGGGCTGGGGGGGATCAGCCCCAGCATTTT.

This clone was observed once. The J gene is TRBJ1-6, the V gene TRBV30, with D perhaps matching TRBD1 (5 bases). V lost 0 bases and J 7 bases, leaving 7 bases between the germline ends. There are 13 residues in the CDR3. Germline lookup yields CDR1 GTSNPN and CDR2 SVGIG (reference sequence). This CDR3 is CAWSVQVNSPLHF. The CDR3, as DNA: TGTGCCTGGAGTGTACAGGTGAATTCACCCCTCCACTTT.

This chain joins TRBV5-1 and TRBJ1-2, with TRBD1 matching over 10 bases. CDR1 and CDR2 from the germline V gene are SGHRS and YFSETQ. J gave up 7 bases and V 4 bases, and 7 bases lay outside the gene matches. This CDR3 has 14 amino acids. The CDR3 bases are TGCGCCAGCAGCCCTAACGGACAGGGGGGTGGCTACACCTTC. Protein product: CASSPNGQGGGYTF.

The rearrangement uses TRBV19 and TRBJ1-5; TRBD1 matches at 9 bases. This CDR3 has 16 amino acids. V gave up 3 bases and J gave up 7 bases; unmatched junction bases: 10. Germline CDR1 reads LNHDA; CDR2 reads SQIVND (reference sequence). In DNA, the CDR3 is TGTGCCAGTAGTATGGGGGGGGGACAGGGTAACCAGCCCCAGCATTTT. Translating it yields CASSMGGGQGNQPQHF.

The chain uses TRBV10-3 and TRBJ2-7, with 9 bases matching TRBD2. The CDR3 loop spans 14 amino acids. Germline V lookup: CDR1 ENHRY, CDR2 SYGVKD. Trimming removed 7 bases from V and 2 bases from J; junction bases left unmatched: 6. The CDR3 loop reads CAINPSGVTYEQYF. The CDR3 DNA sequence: TGTGCCATCAACCCTAGCGGGGTTACCTACGAGCAGTACTTC.

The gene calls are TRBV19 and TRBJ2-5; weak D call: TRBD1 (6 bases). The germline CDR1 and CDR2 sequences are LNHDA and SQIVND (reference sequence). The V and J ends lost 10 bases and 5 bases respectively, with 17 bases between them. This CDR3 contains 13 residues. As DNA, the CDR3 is TGTGCCACCTCGAGGTGGACAGAGGAGACCCAGTACTTC. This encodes CATSRWTEETQYF.

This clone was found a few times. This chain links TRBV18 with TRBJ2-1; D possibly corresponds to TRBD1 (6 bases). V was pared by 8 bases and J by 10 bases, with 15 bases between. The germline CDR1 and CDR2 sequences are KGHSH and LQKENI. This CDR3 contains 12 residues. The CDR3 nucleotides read TGTGCCAGCCGAGAATTGGACAGAGAGCAGTTCTTC. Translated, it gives CASRELDREQFF.

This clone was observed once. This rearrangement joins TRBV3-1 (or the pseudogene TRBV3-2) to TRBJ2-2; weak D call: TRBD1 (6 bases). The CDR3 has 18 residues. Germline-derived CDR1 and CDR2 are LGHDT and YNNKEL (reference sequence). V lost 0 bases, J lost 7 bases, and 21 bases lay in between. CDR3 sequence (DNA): TGTGCCAGCAGCCAAGACGCAGGGGCCTTCTTTTATGGCGGGGAGCTGTTTTTT. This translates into CASSQDAGAFFYGGELFF.

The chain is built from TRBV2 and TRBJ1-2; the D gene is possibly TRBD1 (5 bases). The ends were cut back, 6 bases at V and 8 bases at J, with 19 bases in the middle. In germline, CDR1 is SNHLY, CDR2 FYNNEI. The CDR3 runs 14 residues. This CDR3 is CASRRDQTNGGYTF. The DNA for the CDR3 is TGTGCCAGCAGGCGGGACCAGACTAACGGAGGCTACACCTTC.

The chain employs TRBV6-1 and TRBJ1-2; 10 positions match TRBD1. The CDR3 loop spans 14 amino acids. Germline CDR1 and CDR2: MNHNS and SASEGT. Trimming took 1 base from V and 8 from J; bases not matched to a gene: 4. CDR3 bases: TGTGCCAGCAGTGAAGTGACAGGGGGCATAGGCTACACCTTC. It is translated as CASSEVTGGIGYTF.

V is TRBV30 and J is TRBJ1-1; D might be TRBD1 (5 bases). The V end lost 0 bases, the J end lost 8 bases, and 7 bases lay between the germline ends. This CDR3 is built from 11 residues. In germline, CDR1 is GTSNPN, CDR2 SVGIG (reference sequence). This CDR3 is CAWSVGAEAFF. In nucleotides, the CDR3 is TGTGCCTGGAGTGTAGGGGCAGAAGCTTTCTTT.

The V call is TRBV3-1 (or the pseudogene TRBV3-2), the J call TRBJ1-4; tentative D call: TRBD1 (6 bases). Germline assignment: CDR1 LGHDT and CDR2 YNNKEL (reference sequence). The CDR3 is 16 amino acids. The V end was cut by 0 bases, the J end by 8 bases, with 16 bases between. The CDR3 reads CASSQDFGGRREKLFF. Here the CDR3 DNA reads TGTGCCAGCAGCCAAGATTTCGGGGGGCGGAGGGAAAAACTGTTTTTT.

The CDR3 region is CASSSKMDRSSYNEQFF. DNA of the CDR3: TGTGCCAGCAGTTCAAAAATGGACAGGAGCTCCTACAATGAGCAGTTCTTC. The chain has TRBV27 and TRBJ2-1; 7 bases match TRBD1. Looked up from germline, CDR1 is MNHEY and CDR2 is SMNVEV (reference sequence). The CDR3 loop spans 17 amino acids. V lost 4 bases to trimming and J lost 0 bases; unmatched junction nucleotides: 9.

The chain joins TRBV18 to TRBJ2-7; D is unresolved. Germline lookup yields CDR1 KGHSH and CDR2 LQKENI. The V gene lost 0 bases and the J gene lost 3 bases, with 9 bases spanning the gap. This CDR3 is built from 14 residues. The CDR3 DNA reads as TGTGCCAGCTCACCACCGCCTAGAAGCTACGAGCAGTACTTC. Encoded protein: CASSPPPRSYEQYF.

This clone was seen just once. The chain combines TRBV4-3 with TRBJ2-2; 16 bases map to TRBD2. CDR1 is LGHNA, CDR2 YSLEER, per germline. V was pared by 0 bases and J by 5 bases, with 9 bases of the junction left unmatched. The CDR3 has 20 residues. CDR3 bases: TGCGCCAGCAGCCAAGATCAGGGACTAGCGGGAGGGCCTGGGACCGGGGAGCTGTTTTTT. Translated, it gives CASSQDQGLAGGPGTGELFF.

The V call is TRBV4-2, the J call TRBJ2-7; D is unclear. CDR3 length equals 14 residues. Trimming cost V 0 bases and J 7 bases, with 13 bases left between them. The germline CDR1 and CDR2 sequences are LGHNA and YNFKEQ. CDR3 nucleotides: TGTGCCAGCAGCCAAGAAAGGCGGTCTGCGGAGCAGTACTTC. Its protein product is CASSQERRSAEQYF.

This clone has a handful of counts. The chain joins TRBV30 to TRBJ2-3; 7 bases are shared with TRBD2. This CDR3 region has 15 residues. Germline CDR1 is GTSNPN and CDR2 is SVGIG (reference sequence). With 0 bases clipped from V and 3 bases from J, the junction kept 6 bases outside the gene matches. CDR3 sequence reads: CAWSVSSGATDTQYF. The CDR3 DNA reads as TGTGCCTGGAGTGTCTCAAGCGGGGCAACAGATACGCAGTATTTT.

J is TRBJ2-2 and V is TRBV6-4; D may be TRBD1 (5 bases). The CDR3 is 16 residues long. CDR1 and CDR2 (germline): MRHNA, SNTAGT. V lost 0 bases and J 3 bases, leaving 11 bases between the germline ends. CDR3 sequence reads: CASSDSSQGDTGELFF. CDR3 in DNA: TGTGCCAGCAGTGACTCGAGTCAGGGCGACACCGGGGAGCTGTTTTTT.

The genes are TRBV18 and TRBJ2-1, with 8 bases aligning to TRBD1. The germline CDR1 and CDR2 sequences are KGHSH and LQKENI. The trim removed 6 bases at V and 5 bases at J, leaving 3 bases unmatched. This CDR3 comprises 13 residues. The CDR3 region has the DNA TGTGCCAGCTCCCTACAGGGGGACAATGAGCAGTTCTTC. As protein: CASSLQGDNEQFF.